The rows below give T cell receptor beta chains drawn from one sample of a study of blood T cell repertoires in COVID-19. Sequencing used immunoSEQ multiplex PCR; TCRdb keeps in-frame clones, though not all of them. The sample contains roughly 570,000 clones, less than 90% of which appear only once. Material: peripheral blood. The source of these receptors is a woman aged 45-60 years with COVID-19, enrolled during active disease. The CDR3 runs from the conserved cysteine through the conserved F or W. Each record gives: V gene, J gene, CDR3 protein.

V gene: TRBV9; J gene: TRBJ2-5; CDR3 protein: CASSVVSGETQYF
V gene: TRBV12-3/TRBV12-4; J gene: TRBJ1-5; CDR3 protein: CASSLQLNQPQHF
V gene: TRBV3-1/TRBV3-2; J gene: TRBJ2-7; CDR3 protein: CASSQGKQVTYEQYF
V gene: TRBV7-3; J gene: TRBJ1-2; CDR3 protein: CASSLTTGFGEANYGYTF
V gene: TRBV5-1; J gene: TRBJ2-7; CDR3 protein: CASSFGLTSSYEQYF
V gene: TRBV7-8; J gene: TRBJ1-1; CDR3 protein: CASSLAGRSEAFF
V gene: TRBV29-1; J gene: TRBJ1-1; CDR3 protein: CSVGTGGNTEAFF
V gene: TRBV30; J gene: TRBJ1-1; CDR3 protein: CAWKSTGVNTEAFF
V gene: TRBV5-1; J gene: TRBJ1-4; CDR3 protein: CASSLGVQPDEKLFF
V gene: TRBV18; J gene: TRBJ1-1; CDR3 protein: CASSPEAAMNTEAFF
V gene: TRBV6-5; J gene: TRBJ1-1; CDR3 protein: CASRRGQASEAFF
V gene: TRBV7-9; J gene: TRBJ2-2; CDR3 protein: CASSPADREWNTGELFF
V gene: TRBV29-1; J gene: TRBJ2-5; CDR3 protein: CSVSGQETQYF
V gene: TRBV7-2; J gene: TRBJ2-1; CDR3 protein: CASSSTSGGVNEQFF
V gene: TRBV4-1; J gene: TRBJ1-5; CDR3 protein: CASSQGQPGPQHF
V gene: TRBV27; J gene: TRBJ1-1; CDR3 protein: CASSPLGTGDTEAFF
V gene: TRBV2; J gene: TRBJ2-1; CDR3 protein: CASSVLGGKSNEQFF
V gene: TRBV30; J gene: TRBJ2-1; CDR3 protein: CAWNRLASNNEQFF
V gene: TRBV7-6; J gene: TRBJ2-3; CDR3 protein: CASSEAGGTDTQYF
V gene: TRBV2; J gene: TRBJ1-2; CDR3 protein: CASSEGDTLNYGYTF
V gene: TRBV10-3; J gene: TRBJ1-4; CDR3 protein: CAISGQTGTNEKLFF
V gene: TRBV28; J gene: TRBJ1-4; CDR3 protein: CASIGTVNEKLFF
V gene: TRBV3-1/TRBV3-2; J gene: TRBJ2-7; CDR3 protein: CASSQVSYEQYF
V gene: TRBV9; J gene: TRBJ1-5; CDR3 protein: CASSATGKSNQPQHF
V gene: TRBV9; J gene: TRBJ2-1; CDR3 protein: CASSVVGQNYNEQFF
V gene: TRBV28; J gene: TRBJ1-5; CDR3 protein: CASSRTRAGQPQHF
V gene: TRBV5-6; J gene: TRBJ2-3; CDR3 protein: CASSSPKLQDTQYF
V gene: TRBV28; J gene: TRBJ1-2; CDR3 protein: CASRVNTGYGYTF
V gene: TRBV10-2; J gene: TRBJ2-5; CDR3 protein: CASSPTAGPQETQYF
V gene: TRBV18; J gene: TRBJ2-3; CDR3 protein: CASSSRNREGTDTQYF
V gene: TRBV27; J gene: TRBJ1-3; CDR3 protein: CATYSGNTIYF
V gene: TRBV3-1/TRBV3-2; J gene: TRBJ2-7; CDR3 protein: CASSQDPGGPKQYF
V gene: TRBV2; J gene: TRBJ1-2; CDR3 protein: CASHRDSEGYTF
V gene: TRBV5-6; J gene: TRBJ2-1; CDR3 protein: CASSLGLASNEQFF
V gene: TRBV3-1/TRBV3-2; J gene: TRBJ1-4; CDR3 protein: CASSHEGAANEKLFF
V gene: TRBV3-1/TRBV3-2; J gene: TRBJ1-5; CDR3 protein: CASSFLNQPQHF
V gene: TRBV11-2; J gene: TRBJ2-7; CDR3 protein: CASSSTTGPSDYEQYF
V gene: TRBV9; J gene: TRBJ2-7; CDR3 protein: CASSRRDSLYEQYF
V gene: TRBV5-6; J gene: TRBJ1-2; CDR3 protein: CASSPGGYGYTF
V gene: TRBV18; J gene: TRBJ1-1; CDR3 protein: CASSPRGNTEAFF
V gene: TRBV7-9; J gene: TRBJ1-4; CDR3 protein: CASSLAQGLLNEKLFF
V gene: TRBV2; J gene: TRBJ2-1; CDR3 protein: CASSLTKRYYNEQFF
V gene: TRBV14; J gene: TRBJ2-7; CDR3 protein: CASSLAGLSYEQYF
V gene: TRBV19; J gene: TRBJ1-5; CDR3 protein: CASSMFRQSNQPQHF
V gene: TRBV6-6; J gene: TRBJ1-6; CDR3 protein: CASSYSPGNSPLHF
V gene: TRBV5-1; J gene: TRBJ1-1; CDR3 protein: CASSFSGDLAFF
V gene: TRBV6-5; J gene: TRBJ2-7; CDR3 protein: CASSYQGAYEQYF
V gene: TRBV10-2; J gene: TRBJ2-3; CDR3 protein: CASSESTGDTQYF
V gene: TRBV18; J gene: TRBJ1-3; CDR3 protein: CASSKIPGQLNSGNTIYF
V gene: TRBV21-1; J gene: TRBJ2-1; CDR3 protein: CASSPTRGGQFF